Presented here are 12 T cell receptor beta chains from one specimen sequenced in a study of CD8+CD57+ T cells in acquired aplastic anemia. TCR beta VDJ and CDR3 profiles were obtained from a genomic DNA template. Each CDR3 protein is one row after TCRdb ran MiXCR on the reads. The sample consists of under 350,000 distinct CDR3 sequences, 45% to 65% of them appearing once. All sequencing subjects had displayed CD8+CD57+ cell expansion on flow cytometry. Sequencing was done on a sample of sorted CD4+, CD8+, or CD8+CD57+ T cells (not recorded which) from PBMCs. The receptors here all came from a human donor with aplastic anemia.

This clonotype was observed many times. The chain couples TRBV12-3 or TRBV12-4 to TRBJ2-7, with D possibly being TRBD1 (5 bases). V gave up 2 bases and J gave up 5 bases, with 13 bases separating them. This CDR3 has 14 residues. The CDR3 bases are TGTGCCAGCAGTTTAATGGAAGGGGTTGACGAGCAGTACTTC. Encoded protein: CASSLMEGVDEQYF.

This clonotype occurred many times. One end of the junction fails to match germline, which may point to a read error. This chain joins TRBV20-1 and TRBJ2-5; D may be TRBD1 or TRBD2 (7 bases each). The CDR3 covers 15 residues. Germline V CDR1 and CDR2: DFQATT, SNEGSKA (reference sequence). The chain's CDR3 is CGARDPRGGQETQYF. CDR3 bases: TGCGGTGCTAGAGATCCCAGGGGGGGGCAAGAGACCCAGTACTTC.

The chain couples TRBV9 to TRBJ2-1; TRBD2 is a possible D gene (5 bases). The germline CDR1 and CDR2 sequences are SGDLS and YYNGEE. The CDR3 contains 18 residues. The V and J ends lost 0 bases and 8 bases respectively, with 24 bases between them. The CDR3 region is CASSVEAGPGRRRHEQFF. In DNA, the CDR3 is TGTGCCAGCAGCGTAGAAGCCGGACCGGGCCGAAGGAGGCATGAGCAGTTCTTC. Filled out from reference TRBV9 and TRBJ2-1, the complete variable domain reads DSGVTQTPKHLITATGQRVTLRCSPRSGDLSVYWYQQSLDQGLQFLIQYYNGEERAKGNILERFSAQQFPDLHSELNLSSLELGDSALYFCASSVEAGPGRRRHEQFFGPGTRLTVL.

The chain is built from TRBV12-3 or TRBV12-4 and TRBJ2-2, with D possibly matching TRBD1 (6 bases). CDR3 size: 18 residues. Trimming took off 3 bases at V and 2 bases at J, with 19 bases between the two ends. Here the CDR3 reads CASSFWRRTAENTGELFF. The DNA of the CDR3 is TGTGCCAGCAGTTTTTGGCGGCGGACAGCCGAAAACACCGGGGAGCTGTTTTTT.

Only one count was recorded for this clonotype. The V gene is TRBV12-3 or TRBV12-4, the J gene TRBJ2-5; 8 positions agree with TRBD2. This CDR3 has 15 residues. V was clipped by 5 bases and J by 2 bases; unmatched bases: 7. The CDR3 DNA follows: TGTGCCAGCAGTCCCCGACTAGCGCATCAAGAGACCCAGTACTTC. It codes for CASSPRLAHQETQYF.

Points on this clonotype: Compared with germline, one end of the junction differs, possibly owing to a read error. J is TRBJ1-2 and V is TRBV19, with TRBD1 identical over 10 bases. Germline-derived CDR1 and CDR2 are LNHDA and SQIVND (reference sequence). The CDR3 sequence is 15 residues long. The DNA of the CDR3 is TGTGCCAGTAGTGTAGCGACAGGGGGCGGCTATGGCCACACCTTC. It translates to CASSVATGGGYGHTF.

This clonotype has a count of ten or more. The chain links TRBV10-2 to TRBJ1-4; 7 bases agree with TRBD1. V gave up 7 bases and J gave up 8 bases; unmatched junction bases: 7. The CDR3 sequence is 13 residues long. Germline V gene lookup returns CDR1 WSHSY and CDR2 SAAADI. This CDR3 is CASTGTASEKLFF. The DNA of the CDR3 is TGCGCCAGCACCGGGACAGCTTCCGAAAAACTGTTTTTT.

The rearrangement links TRBV9 to TRBJ1-6; D not certain. The CDR3 has 14 residues. V lost 4 bases and J 5 bases, leaving 10 bases between the germline ends. Germline V lookup: CDR1 SGDLS, CDR2 YYNGEE. The chain's CDR3 is CASSYGGDNSPLHF. DNA of the CDR3: TGTGCCAGCAGCTACGGAGGAGATAATTCACCCCTCCACTTT.

This chain links TRBV5-1 with TRBJ1-6; D uncertain. The CDR3 length is 15 residues. Germline CDR1 is SGHRS and CDR2 is YFSETQ. V was clipped by 0 bases and J by 7 bases, with 11 bases between them. DNA for the CDR3: TGCGCCAGCAGCTTGGAGGCAGGACGAAATTCACCCCTCCACTTT. It yields the protein CASSLEAGRNSPLHF.

This clonotype has ten or more counts. The genes are TRBV10-2 and TRBJ1-6; no firm D call. Germline CDR1 WSHSY, CDR2 SAAADI. V lost 2 bases and J lost 9, with 8 bases in between. This CDR3 is built from 13 residues. CDR3 coding DNA: TGCGCCAGCAGTGAGGATCTGGTTTCACCCCTCCACTTT. This codes for CASSEDLVSPLHF.

CDR3 nucleotide sequence: TGTGCCAGTAGTCACGGACAGGTGAGCTCCTACGAGCAGTACTTC. It codes for CASSHGQVSSYEQYF. The chain links TRBV19 to TRBJ2-7; 7 bases line up with TRBD1. Germline CDR1 and CDR2: LNHDA and SQIVND (reference sequence). The CDR3 is made up of 15 amino acids. V lost 5 bases, J lost 0 bases, and 7 bases stayed unmatched.

The J gene is TRBJ2-5, the V gene TRBV7-9; D unclear. V lost 2 bases to trimming and J lost 5 bases, with 6 bases between them. In germline, CDR1 is SEHNR, CDR2 FQNEAQ (reference sequence). The CDR3 spans 12 residues. CDR3 nucleotides: TGTGCCAGCAGCTTAAGTTGGGAGACCCAGTACTTC. Translating gives CASSLSWETQYF.